Below, one T cell receptor delta chain is given with its context. A far bigger clonotype differs at one base, so this is likely a read error. The identical CDR3 is also encoded by other nucleotide sequences in the sample. These data belong to a study of gamma-delta chains in newborns, infants, children. Study information: Polyclonal expansion of innate γδ T cells after birth follows microbial exposure.

TCRdb used CATT to re-call clones from the reads. This sample has about 6,100 delta-chain clones, with 1.5% to 2.5% found just once. What was sequenced was blood. The TCR sequence derives from a child who was a newborn, infant or young child, either healthy, febrile or measles-vaccinated (not recorded which).

The CDR3 nucleotides are TGTGCCTGTGACACCGTACTGGGGTCCTGGGACACCCGGCAGATGTTTTTC. Translation: CACDTVLGSWDTRQMFF. The chain is built from TRDV2 and TRDJ3; TRDD3 aligns across 7 bases. Germline V CDR1 and CDR2: GEAIGNYY, EKD. CDR3 length: 17 amino acids.